The sequence of this TCR beta chain was determined in a study of T cells in Graves' hyperthyroidism and ophthalmopathy. Study conclusions and caveats: Ophthalmopathy cases were set apart from stable hyperthyroidism by a 13 V-J model. Blood also held most thyroid clonotypes expanded beyond 0.001. Ophthalmopathy prediction by the model preceded onset by a median 6.5 months.

Regions amplified from RNA transcripts were the TCR beta CDR3 regions. Carried out on the TCR CDR3, a first-round RT-PCR used the HTBI primer set. TCRdb called the multiplex PCR reads again in MiXCR, with one record for every CDR3 protein. The repertoire includes 500,000 to 800,000 distinct CDR3 sequences, approximately 42% of them detected once, and approximately 7.2% sits in the top ten. As to this clonotype: Its antigen is unknown.

Trimming shortened V by 5 bases and J by 0 bases, and 12 bases separated the two germline ends. The CDR3 length is 15 residues. Germline lookup yields CDR1 SEHNR and CDR2 FQNEAQ (reference sequence). The chain uses TRBV7-9 and TRBJ2-3; weak D call: TRBD2 (5 bases). Input material: peripheral blood or thyroid tissue (not recorded which). The sequence came from an adult man with Graves' disease, either hyperthyroidism or ophthalmopathy (not recorded which). CDR3 sequence: CASSPGGGSTDTQYF. In nucleotides, the CDR3 is TGTGCCAGCAGCCCCGGCGGAGGTAGCACAGATACGCAGTATTTT.